This T cell receptor beta chain comes out of a study of early T cells in non-severe SARS-CoV-2 infection. Study as a whole: Sequencing of unsorted whole blood was done on bulk RNA, leaving chains unpaired.

In the library, individual cDNA molecules carried attached unique molecular identifiers. TCRdb recomputed calls from the 5' RACE reads with MiXCR, one row per CDR3 protein. Of about 36,000 distinct CDR3 sequences listed, approximately 9.1% are singletons. The germline gives CDR1 LGHNA, CDR2 YNFKEQ. V was clipped by 1 base and J by 5 bases, with 18 bases between them. The CDR3 extends over 16 amino acids. This clonotype was counted ten times or more. This rearrangement joins TRBV4-2 to TRBJ2-7; no clear D gene. This TCR derives from an adult who was a healthcare worker with PCR-confirmed SARS-CoV-2 infection or an uninfected control (not recorded which). Sequenced input: whole blood. DNA for the CDR3: TGTGCCAGCAGCCAAGGGCCTGGGAATACCCCCCACGAGCAGTACTTC. Amino acid sequence: CASSQGPGNTPHEQYF.